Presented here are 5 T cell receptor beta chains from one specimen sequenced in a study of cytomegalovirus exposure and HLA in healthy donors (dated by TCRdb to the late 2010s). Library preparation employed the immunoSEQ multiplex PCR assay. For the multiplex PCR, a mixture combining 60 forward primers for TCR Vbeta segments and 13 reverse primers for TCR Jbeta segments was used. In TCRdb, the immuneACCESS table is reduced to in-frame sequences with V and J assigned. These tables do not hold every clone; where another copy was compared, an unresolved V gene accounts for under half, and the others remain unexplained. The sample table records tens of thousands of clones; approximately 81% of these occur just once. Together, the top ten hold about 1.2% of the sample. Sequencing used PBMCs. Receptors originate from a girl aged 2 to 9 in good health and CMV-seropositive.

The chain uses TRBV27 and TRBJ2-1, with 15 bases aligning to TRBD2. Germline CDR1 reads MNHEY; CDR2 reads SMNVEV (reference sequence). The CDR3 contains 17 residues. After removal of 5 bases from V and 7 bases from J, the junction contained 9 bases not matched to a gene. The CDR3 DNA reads TGTGCCAGCAGTCGGACTAGCGGGAGGGCGCTACCAAATGAGCAGTTCTTC. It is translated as CASSRTSGRALPNEQFF.

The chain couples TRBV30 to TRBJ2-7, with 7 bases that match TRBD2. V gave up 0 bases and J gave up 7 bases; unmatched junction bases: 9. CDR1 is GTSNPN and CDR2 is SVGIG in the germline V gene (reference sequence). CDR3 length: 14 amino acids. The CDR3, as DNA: TGTGCCTGGAGTGTACTCTTGCGGGAGAGGGAGCAGTACTTC. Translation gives CAWSVLLREREQYF.

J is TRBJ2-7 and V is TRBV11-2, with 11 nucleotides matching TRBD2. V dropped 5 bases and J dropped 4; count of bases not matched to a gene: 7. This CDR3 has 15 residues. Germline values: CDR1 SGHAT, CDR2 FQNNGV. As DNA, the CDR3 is TGTGCCAGCAGCGACCCTAGCGGGAGGTTGTACGAGCAGTACTTC. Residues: CASSDPSGRLYEQYF.

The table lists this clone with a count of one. The CDR3 region has the DNA TGTGCCAGTAAGGACAGGGGGGGGTCTGGGGCCAACGTCCTGACTTTC. Translating it yields CASKDRGGSGANVLTF. V gene TRBV19 combines with J gene TRBJ2-6, with TRBD1 matching over 10 bases. CDR3 size: 16 residues. Looked up from germline, CDR1 is LNHDA and CDR2 is SQIVND (reference sequence). The ends lost 7 bases at V and 1 base at J; junction bases unmatched: 4.

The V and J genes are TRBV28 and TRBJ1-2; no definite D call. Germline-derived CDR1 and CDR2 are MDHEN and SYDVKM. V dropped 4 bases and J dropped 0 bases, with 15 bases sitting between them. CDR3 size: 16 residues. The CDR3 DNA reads TGTGCCAGCAGTTCAAGTCTGGCGGAATCTAACTATGGCTACACCTTC. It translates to CASSSSLAESNYGYTF.